Below, one T cell receptor beta chain is given with its context. Measured with immunoSEQ multiplex PCR; TCRdb has only the in-frame clones, and not every one. The sample has around 67,000 clones; nearly 97% are singletons. With V trimmed by 10 bases and J by 2 bases, 15 bases remained unmatched. Looked up from germline, CDR1 is MDHEN and CDR2 is SYDVKM. The CDR3 has 17 residues. The sample is drawn from a study of technical replicates of blood from several donors. The TCR comes from a human donor in good health. The chain employs TRBV28 and TRBJ2-3; 10 bases fit TRBD2. The sample comprised T cells isolated from PBMCs. Here the CDR3 reads CATSFLIAGGFTDTQYF. The CDR3 DNA follows: TGTGCCACCTCATTCCTAATAGCGGGGGGATTCACAGATACGCAGTATTTT.